Sequencing of this TCR beta chain was carried out in a study of shared clonotypes between healthy human individuals. This clone has only one observation. Its antigen remains unknown. The V and J ends lost 5 bases and 0 bases respectively, with 14 bases between them. CDR1 is SGHVS, CDR2 FQNEAQ, per germline. The CDR3 spans 15 residues. Study results and caveats: Blood was the sole source, and tissue repertoires probably differ.

The protocol was immunoSEQ multiplex PCR, while the TCRdb copy is restricted to in-frame clones and leaves out a portion. The sample consists of some 700,000 clones, roughly 88% of them appearing once. The genes are TRBV7-8 and TRBJ2-7; possible D gene TRBD1, 5 bases. The receptor's source is a man aged 18 to 29 in good health. Some clones in this sample may be carry-over from other donors' samples. Sequences were obtained from memory CD8+ T cells from PBMCs. This sample's subset: CD45RO+ cells pooled with CCR7-negative TemRA cells. The CDR3 spells CASSLRAGNSYEQYF. CDR3 nucleotide sequence: TGTGCCAGCAGCCTAAGGGCAGGGAACTCCTACGAGCAGTACTTC.